The TCR beta chain under discussion was sequenced for a study of OX40 agonist ivuxolimab in advanced cancers. Germline V CDR1 and CDR2: MGHRA, YSYEKL. The CDR3 extends over 14 amino acids. Trimming removed 3 bases from V and 1 base from J, with 7 bases in between. Data came from immunoSEQ multiplex PCR; TCRdb stores just in-frame clones and leaves some out. The sample consists of roughly 100,000 clones, roughly 95% of them appearing once. J is TRBJ1-5 and V is TRBV4-1; D is unresolved. The sequence was collected from an adult with an advanced solid tumor such as melanoma, head and neck, liver or kidney cancer. The sequencing used CD4+ or CD8+ T cells sorted from blood, collected in a trial of the OX40 agonist ivuxolimab. DNA of the CDR3: TGCGCCAGCAGCCAGAAGGAAAGCAATCAGCCCCAGCATTTT. Its protein is CASSQKESNQPQHF.